This T cell receptor (beta chain) comes out of a study of radiation and T cells in renal cell carcinoma. Study-level points and caveats: Pretreatment tumor biopsies were lacking, so baseline clonotypes are unknown. In blood, top tumor clones expanded by 2 weeks, shrinking by 4.

TCRdb keeps only in-frame clones here, not all; method: immunoSEQ multiplex PCR. Of about 130,000 clones in the sample, 80% to 85% were seen once. Time point given: baseline pretreatment blood. Described treatment: 15 Gy SBRT to primary tumor, nephrectomy 4 weeks later. A note on this clone: What it binds is unknown.

The material sequenced was blood, taken from a patient whose treatment included radiotherapy and nephrectomy. The TCR comes from an older woman with renal cell carcinoma.

The CDR3 loop reads CASSLNLGAGSPLHF. Written as DNA, the CDR3 is TGTGCCAGCAGCTTGAACCTGGGGGCAGGATCACCCCTCCACTTT. The chain joins TRBV5-6 to TRBJ1-6; tentative D call: TRBD1 (6 bases). The CDR3 is 15 amino acids. Trimming stripped 1 base from V and 10 bases from J, with 15 bases between. Germline values: CDR1 SGHDT, CDR2 YYEEEE.